These T cell receptor beta chains were read from a single sample in a study of blood T cell repertoires in COVID-19. Method: immunoSEQ multiplex PCR; TCRdb's copy keeps in-frame clones and lacks some. The table records some 96,000 clones, 88% of them present only once. Sequencing was carried out using peripheral blood. The receptors originated from a human donor in a cohort sampled during active COVID-19. The CDR3 runs from the conserved cysteine through the conserved F or W. The D gene is left open where the match is weak. Expanded clones are given a class, and other clones once, few, many or no size at all.

d_call: -; clone_size: -; v_call: TRBV5-6; j_call: TRBJ2-5; cdr3_nt: TGTGCCAGCAGCTTTTTGGGGACTTCAAAGAAGACCCAGTACTTC; cdr3_aa: CASSFLGTSKKTQYF
d_call: -; clone_size: -; v_call: TRBV5-6; j_call: TRBJ2-3; cdr3_nt: TGTGCCAGCAGCTTGGTTTCGGATACGCAGTATTTT; cdr3_aa: CASSLVSDTQYF
d_call: -; clone_size: -; v_call: TRBV5-6; j_call: TRBJ2-5; cdr3_nt: TGTGCCAGCAGGTTGACAGAGAAGAGACAAGAGACCCAGTACTTC; cdr3_aa: CASRLTEKRQETQYF
d_call: -; clone_size: -; v_call: TRBV10-2; j_call: TRBJ1-2; cdr3_nt: TGCGCCAGCAGTGAACCCCGGGACACAGGGACCTTC; cdr3_aa: CASSEPRDTGTF
d_call: TRBD1; clone_size: -; v_call: TRBV5-1; j_call: TRBJ2-1; cdr3_nt: TGCGCCAGCAGCCCCGGACAGGGCCTCGGCTCGTTCTTC; cdr3_aa: CASSPGQGLGSFF
d_call: -; clone_size: -; v_call: TRBV5-4; j_call: TRBJ2-5; cdr3_nt: TGTGCCAGCAGCAAAGGGACTTACCAAGAGACCCAGTACTTC; cdr3_aa: CASSKGTYQETQYF
d_call: -; clone_size: -; v_call: TRBV28; j_call: TRBJ1-2; cdr3_nt: TGTGCCAGCAGTTTATTCGTCGACAGGACGCAGGGCTACACCTTC; cdr3_aa: CASSLFVDRTQGYTF
d_call: TRBD2; clone_size: -; v_call: TRBV9; j_call: TRBJ2-3; cdr3_nt: TGTGCCAGCAGCGTAGTTCCTAGCGGGAGTGGGACTAGCACAGATACGCAGTATTTT; cdr3_aa: CASSVVPSGSGTSTDTQYF
d_call: TRBD2; clone_size: -; v_call: TRBV27; j_call: TRBJ2-1; cdr3_nt: TGTGCCAGCAGTTCCCCCCTCGTACTAGCGGGGTACTACAATGAGCAGTTCTTC; cdr3_aa: CASSSPLVLAGYYNEQFF
d_call: TRBD1; clone_size: -; v_call: TRBV13; j_call: TRBJ2-5; cdr3_nt: TGTGCCAGCAGCTTTTCGACAGGGGGCCAAGAGACCCAGTACTTC; cdr3_aa: CASSFSTGGQETQYF
d_call: -; clone_size: -; v_call: TRBV7-2; j_call: TRBJ2-7; cdr3_nt: TGTGCCAGCAGCTTATCCCCGGTCGGGACCTACGAGCAGTACTTC; cdr3_aa: CASSLSPVGTYEQYF
d_call: -; clone_size: few; v_call: TRBV4-1; j_call: TRBJ2-7; cdr3_nt: TGCGCCAGCAGCCAGGCTGCGGGGACCTACGAGCAGTACTTC; cdr3_aa: CASSQAAGTYEQYF
d_call: TRBD1; clone_size: -; v_call: TRBV6-5; j_call: TRBJ1-2; cdr3_nt: TGTGCCAGCAGGGAGACAGGGGGCATCTATGGCTACACCTTC; cdr3_aa: CASRETGGIYGYTF
d_call: TRBD2; clone_size: -; v_call: TRBV5-1; j_call: TRBJ2-1; cdr3_nt: TGCGCCAGCAGCGTCACTAGCGGGAGGAGGAATGAGCAGTTCTTC; cdr3_aa: CASSVTSGRRNEQFF